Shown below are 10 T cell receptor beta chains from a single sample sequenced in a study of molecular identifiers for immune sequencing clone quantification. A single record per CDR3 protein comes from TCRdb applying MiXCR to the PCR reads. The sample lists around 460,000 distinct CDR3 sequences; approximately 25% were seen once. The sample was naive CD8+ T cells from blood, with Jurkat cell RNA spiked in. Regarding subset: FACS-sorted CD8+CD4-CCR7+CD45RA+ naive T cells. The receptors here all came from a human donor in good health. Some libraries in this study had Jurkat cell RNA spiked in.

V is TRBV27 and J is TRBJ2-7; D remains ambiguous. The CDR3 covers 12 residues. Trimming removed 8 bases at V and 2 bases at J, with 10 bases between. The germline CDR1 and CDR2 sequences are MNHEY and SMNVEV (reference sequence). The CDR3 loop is CASGVLPYEQYF. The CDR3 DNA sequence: TGTGCCAGCGGCGTTCTACCCTACGAGCAGTACTTC.

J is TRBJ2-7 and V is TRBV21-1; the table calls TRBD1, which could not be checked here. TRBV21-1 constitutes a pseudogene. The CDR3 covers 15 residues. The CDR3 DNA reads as TGTGCCCTCGGACGGGACAGAAGAAGCTCCTACGAGCAGTACTTC. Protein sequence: CALGRDRRSSYEQYF.

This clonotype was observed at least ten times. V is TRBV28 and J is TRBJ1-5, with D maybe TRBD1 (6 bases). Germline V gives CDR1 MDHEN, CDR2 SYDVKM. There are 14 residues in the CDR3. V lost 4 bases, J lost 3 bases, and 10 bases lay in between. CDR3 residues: CASSYRDVNQPQHF. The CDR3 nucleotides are TGTGCCAGCAGTTACAGGGATGTCAATCAGCCCCAGCATTTT. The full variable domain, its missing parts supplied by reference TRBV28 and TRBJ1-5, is DVKVTQSSRYLVKRTGEKVFLECVQDMDHENMFWYRQDPGLGLRLIYFSYDVKMKEKGDIPEGYSVSREKKERFSLILESASTNQTSMYLCASSYRDVNQPQHFGDGTRLSIL.

The CDR3 is CASSSAQGRSTYEQFF. CDR3 coding DNA: TGTGCCAGCAGCTCGGCCCAGGGAAGGTCCACCTATGAGCAGTTCTTC. The gene calls are TRBV7-9 and TRBJ2-1, with D possibly being TRBD1 (5 bases). The CDR3 is made up of 16 amino acids. From germline, CDR1 is SEHNR and CDR2 FQNEAQ (reference sequence). The V end lost 4 bases, the J end lost 8 bases, and 21 bases lay between the germline ends.

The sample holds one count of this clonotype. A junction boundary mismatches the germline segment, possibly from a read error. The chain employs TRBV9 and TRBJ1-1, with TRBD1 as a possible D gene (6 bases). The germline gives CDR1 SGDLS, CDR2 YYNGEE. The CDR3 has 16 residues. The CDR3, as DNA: TGTGCCAACAGCGTTCGACAGGAACCAATGAACACTGAAGCTTTCTTT. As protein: CANSVRQEPMNTEAFF. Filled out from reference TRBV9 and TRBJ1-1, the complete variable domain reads DSGVTQTPKHLITATGQRVTLRCSPRSGDLSVYWYQQSLDQGLQFLIQYYNGEERAKGNILERFSAQQFPDLHSELNLSSLELGDSALYFCANSVRQEPMNTEAFFGQGTRLTVV.

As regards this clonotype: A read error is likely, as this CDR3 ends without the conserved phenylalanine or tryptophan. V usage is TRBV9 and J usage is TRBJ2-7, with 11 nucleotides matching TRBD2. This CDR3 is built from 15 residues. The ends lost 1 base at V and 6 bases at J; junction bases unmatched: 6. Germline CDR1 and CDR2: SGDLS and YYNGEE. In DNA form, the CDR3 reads TGTGCCAGCAGCGTATCAGCTAGCGGGAGGACCGAGCAGTACCTC. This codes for CASSVSASGRTEQYL.

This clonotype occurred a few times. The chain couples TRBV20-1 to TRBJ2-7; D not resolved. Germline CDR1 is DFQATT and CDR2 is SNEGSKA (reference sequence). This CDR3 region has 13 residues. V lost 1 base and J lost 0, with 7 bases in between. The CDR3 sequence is CSARASLSYEQYF. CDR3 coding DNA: TGCAGTGCTAGAGCAAGCCTCTCCTACGAGCAGTACTTC.

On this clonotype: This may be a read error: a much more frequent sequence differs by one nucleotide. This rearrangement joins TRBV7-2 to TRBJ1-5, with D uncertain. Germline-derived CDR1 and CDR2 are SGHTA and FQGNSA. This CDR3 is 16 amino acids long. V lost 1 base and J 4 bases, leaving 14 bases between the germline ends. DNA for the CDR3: TGTGCCAGCAGCTTAGGTTTCGGTAAGGGAAATCAGCCCCAGCATTTT. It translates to CASSLGFGKGNQPQHF.

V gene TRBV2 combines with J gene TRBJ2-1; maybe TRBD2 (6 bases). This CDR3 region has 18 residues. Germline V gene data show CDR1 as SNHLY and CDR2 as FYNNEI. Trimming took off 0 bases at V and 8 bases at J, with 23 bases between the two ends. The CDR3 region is CASSEAHHSPGLEDEQFF. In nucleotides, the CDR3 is TGTGCCAGCAGTGAAGCGCACCATTCACCGGGACTCGAGGATGAGCAGTTCTTC.

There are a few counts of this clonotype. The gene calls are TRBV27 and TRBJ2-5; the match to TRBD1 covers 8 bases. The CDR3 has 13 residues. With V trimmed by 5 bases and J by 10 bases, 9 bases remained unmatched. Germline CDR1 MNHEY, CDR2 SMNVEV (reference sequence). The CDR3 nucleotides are TGTGCCAGCAGTCAAAGGACAGGGTCGGACCAGTACTTC. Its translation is CASSQRTGSDQYF.